Listed here are 22 T cell receptor beta chains from one sample, sequenced in a study of blood T cell repertoires in COVID-19. This table comes from immunoSEQ multiplex PCR, and its TCRdb copy is limited to in-frame clones, with some not included. The table lists fewer than 200,000 clones, over 80% of them singletons. Sequenced: PBMCs or T cells enriched from blood (not recorded which). These receptors came from a young woman who had been exposed to COVID-19.

The V and J genes are TRBV7-6 and TRBJ1-1, with TRBD1 matching over 8 bases. Germline CDR1 and CDR2: SGHVS and FNYEAQ. CDR3 length: 15 amino acids. V trimming: 4 bases; J trimming: 3 bases; junction bases outside the gene matches: 7. Written as DNA, the CDR3 is TGTGCCAGCAGCTCATACCAGGGGGCGGACACTGAAGCTTTCTTT. Residues: CASSSYQGADTEAFF.

The rearrangement links TRBV6-4 to TRBJ1-2, with 7 bases identical to TRBD1. V lost 5 bases and J lost 7; bases outside the gene matches: 10. Germline V lookup: CDR1 MRHNA, CDR2 SNTAGT. This CDR3 is built from 14 residues. The CDR3 region has the DNA TGTGCCAGCAGTAACACAGGGGAATCTTCTGGCTACACCTTC. Protein: CASSNTGESSGYTF.

This clone was seen a single time. The V and J genes are TRBV12-3 or TRBV12-4 and TRBJ1-2; D unresolved. The CDR3 covers 13 residues. Trimming removed 5 bases at V and 4 bases at J, with 11 bases between. The CDR3 bases are TGTGCCAGCAGTCCGGCGGGCAGCTATGGCTACACCTTC. It translates to CASSPAGSYGYTF.

This chain joins TRBV5-6 and TRBJ1-4; weak D call: TRBD1 (5 bases). The CDR3 runs 16 residues. Germline CDR1 SGHDT, CDR2 YYEEEE. Trimming took 0 bases from V and 1 from J, leaving 10 bases between them. CDR3 in DNA: TGTGCCAGCAGCTTGGCGGGGGAAGGAACTAATGAAAAACTGTTTTTT. This encodes CASSLAGEGTNEKLFF.

J is TRBJ1-5 and V is TRBV7-6; tentative D call: TRBD1 (6 bases). From germline, CDR1 is SGHVS and CDR2 FNYEAQ. V was trimmed by 5 bases and J by 2 bases, leaving 16 bases between them. CDR3 size: 16 residues. CDR3 amino acids: CASSLWGGDGNQPQHF. The CDR3 nucleotides are TGTGCCAGCAGCCTCTGGGGGGGCGATGGCAATCAGCCCCAGCATTTT.

V and J are TRBV29-1 and TRBJ2-2; TRBD2 agrees at 7 bases. The germline gives CDR1 SQVTM, CDR2 ANQGSEA. The CDR3 extends over 13 amino acids. V shed 7 bases and J 6 bases; nucleotides not matched to a gene: 8. CDR3 sequence: CSARLGGSGELFF. The CDR3 bases are TGCAGCGCCCGCCTCGGGGGGTCCGGGGAGCTGTTTTTT.

This clone was picked up one time. The chain has TRBV6-5 and TRBJ1-6; TRBD1 aligns across 10 bases. The ends lost 7 bases at V and 7 bases at J; junction bases unmatched: 7. Looked up from germline, CDR1 is MNHEY and CDR2 is SVGAGI. The CDR3 is 15 amino acids. The CDR3: CASTGTGAGNSPLHF. The CDR3 nucleotides are TGTGCCAGCACCGGGACAGGGGCAGGGAATTCACCCCTCCACTTT.

The chain has TRBV12-3 or TRBV12-4 and TRBJ1-2; 8 bases fit TRBD1. The CDR3 is made up of 13 amino acids. The junction had 4 bases not matched to a gene; V was cut back by 6 bases and J by 4 bases. The CDR3 is CASSQQGVYGYTF. In nucleotides, the CDR3 is TGTGCCAGCAGCCAACAGGGGGTCTATGGCTACACCTTC.

This clone was found a few times. This rearrangement joins TRBV30 to TRBJ1-5, with TRBD1 identical over 7 bases. This CDR3 is built from 13 residues. Germline V lookup: CDR1 GTSNPN, CDR2 SVGIG (reference sequence). V was pared by 5 bases and J by 5 bases, with 6 bases of the junction left unmatched. The CDR3, as DNA: TGTGCCTGGCGACAGGGTCGGGATCAGCCCCAGCATTTT. Encoded protein: CAWRQGRDQPQHF.

The V and J genes are TRBV6-5 and TRBJ1-1; D gene ambiguous. CDR3 length: 14 residues. Germline CDR1 MNHEY, CDR2 SVGAGI. The V and J ends lost 1 base and 1 base respectively, with 7 bases between them. The CDR3 coding sequence is TGTGCCAGCAGTTACTTTAGTGGGAACACTGAAGCTTTCTTT. Its translation is CASSYFSGNTEAFF.

The chain uses TRBV19 and TRBJ2-1; 7 positions agree with TRBD2. J gave up 9 bases and V 3 bases, and 17 bases lay outside the gene matches. This CDR3 has 17 residues. Germline values: CDR1 LNHDA, CDR2 SQIVND (reference sequence). The CDR3 DNA sequence: TGTGCCAGTAGTATCGAAAAAGGAGGAGCGGGGAGCAGTGAGCAGTTCTTC. Protein sequence: CASSIEKGGAGSSEQFF.

The genes are TRBV7-2 and TRBJ2-5; 10 nucleotides align to TRBD2. The CDR3 is 14 residues long. The V gene's germline CDR1 is SGHTA and CDR2 FQGNSA. With V trimmed by 1 base and J by 7 bases, 3 bases remained unmatched. CDR3: CASSLVTSGATQYF. The CDR3, as DNA: TGTGCCAGCAGCTTAGTAACTAGCGGGGCGACCCAGTACTTC. The full variable domain, completed using reference TRBV7-2 and TRBJ2-5, is GAGVSQSPSNKVTEKGKDVELRCDPISGHTALYWYRQSLGQGLEFLIYFQGNSAPDKSGLPSDRFSAERTGGSVSTLTIQRTQQEDSAVYLCASSLVTSGATQYFGPGTRLLVL.

J is TRBJ1-2 and V is TRBV3-1 (or the pseudogene TRBV3-2), with 9 bases aligning to TRBD1. The V gene's germline CDR1 is LGHDT and CDR2 YNNKEL (reference sequence). The CDR3 length is 16 residues. Trimming took 0 bases from V and 9 from J; bases not matched to a gene: 11. The CDR3 DNA reads TGTGCCAGCAGCCAAGATTGGACAGGGGCTCTCGATCGCTACACCTTC. Its translation is CASSQDWTGALDRYTF.

The rearrangement joins TRBV29-1 to TRBJ1-4; D perhaps matches TRBD1 (6 bases). The ends were cut back, 7 bases at V and 0 bases at J, with 21 bases in the middle. CDR1 and CDR2 (germline): SQVTM, ANQGSEA. The CDR3 has 17 residues. CDR3 nucleotide sequence: TGCAGCGCGGCGGGGACAACGAGCTCTGCAACTAATGAAAAACTGTTTTTT. It encodes CSAAGTTSSATNEKLFF. The entire variable domain, with the rest obtained from reference TRBV29-1 and TRBJ1-4, is as follows: SAVISQKPSRDICQRGTSLTIQCQVDSQVTMMFWYRQQPGQSLTLIATANQGSEATYESGFVIDKFPISRPNLTFSTLTVSNMSPEDSSIYLCSAAGTTSSATNEKLFFGSGTQLSVL.

A single count supports this clone. This chain connects TRBV5-4 to TRBJ2-6; a possible D gene is TRBD2 (5 bases). Per the germline V gene, CDR1 is SGHNT and CDR2 is YYREEE (reference sequence). V dropped 1 base and J dropped 3 bases, with 14 bases sitting between them. This CDR3 contains 17 residues. CDR3 protein: CASSLPRRGFGANVLTF. As DNA, the CDR3 is TGTGCCAGCAGCTTGCCGCGACGGGGTTTTGGGGCCAACGTCCTGACTTTC.

Regarding this clone: The sample has other DNA sequences that encode this CDR3 too. The CDR3 region is CASSPDRGNTEAFF. The DNA for the CDR3 is TGTGCCAGCTCACCGGACAGGGGGAACACTGAAGCTTTCTTT. This chain uses TRBV18 with TRBJ1-1, with 9 bases fitting TRBD1. Trimming removed 3 bases from V and 1 base from J; junction bases left unmatched: 0. This CDR3 is 14 amino acids long. Germline loops: CDR1 KGHSH, CDR2 LQKENI.

CDR3 sequence: CASSRRDRGRQETQYF. CDR3 in DNA: TGTGCCAGCAGCCGACGGGACAGGGGGCGACAAGAGACCCAGTACTTC. This chain uses TRBV11-2 with TRBJ2-5; the match to TRBD1 covers 12 bases. CDR3 size: 16 residues. Looked up from germline, CDR1 is SGHAT and CDR2 is FQNNGV. Trimming took 5 bases from V and 2 from J; bases not matched to a gene: 6. The full variable domain, its missing parts supplied by reference TRBV11-2 and TRBJ2-5, is EAGVAQSPRYKIIEKRQSVAFWCNPISGHATLYWYQQILGQGPKLLIQFQNNGVVDDSQLPKDRFSAERLKGVDSTLKIQPAKLEDSAVYLCASSRRDRGRQETQYFGPGTRLLVL.

The chain couples TRBV6-5 to TRBJ1-2, with D unclear. The CDR3 consists of 15 residues. Trimming pared 0 bases from V and 0 bases from J, leaving 8 bases between. Germline V gene sequence: CDR1 MNHEY, CDR2 SVGAGI. The CDR3 loop reads CASSYSANTNYGYTF. The CDR3 coding sequence is TGTGCCAGCAGTTACTCGGCAAACACTAACTATGGCTACACCTTC.

This clone was seen once. The chain is built from TRBV3-1 (or the pseudogene TRBV3-2) and TRBJ2-2; 7 bases fit TRBD2. The CDR3 loop spans 15 amino acids. The junction had 10 bases not matched to a gene; V was cut back by 8 bases and J by 4 bases. The germline V gene has CDR1 LGHDT and CDR2 YNNKEL (reference sequence). The CDR3 loop is CASEDTSVGTGELFF. The CDR3 DNA sequence: TGTGCCAGCGAGGACACTAGCGTCGGCACCGGGGAGCTGTTTTTT.

The genes are TRBV6-5 and TRBJ2-5, with 14 positions matching TRBD2. Germline V lookup: CDR1 MNHEY, CDR2 SVGAGI. The trim removed 6 bases at V and 2 bases at J, leaving 2 bases unmatched. This CDR3 has 15 residues. CDR3 loop: CASRRLAGGQETQYF. In DNA form, the CDR3 reads TGTGCCAGCAGGCGACTAGCGGGGGGGCAAGAGACCCAGTACTTC.

The V call is TRBV5-1, the J call TRBJ2-7; D not certain. This CDR3 contains 14 residues. Germline V gene lookup returns CDR1 SGHRS and CDR2 YFSETQ. The V end lost 0 bases, the J end lost 2 bases, and 9 bases lay between the germline ends. The CDR3 sequence is CASSLEPITYEQYF. The CDR3 bases are TGCGCCAGCAGCTTGGAACCTATAACCTACGAGCAGTACTTC.

This chain connects TRBV28 to TRBJ1-1; the match to TRBD1 covers 11 bases. The CDR3 contains 15 residues. Looked up from germline, CDR1 is MDHEN and CDR2 is SYDVKM. The V gene end was trimmed by 5 bases and the J gene end by 4 bases; junction bases not matched to a gene: 6. The CDR3 nucleotides are TGTGCCAGCAGTGGACAGGGGGCGCCGGTCACTGAAGCTTTCTTT. Translated, it gives CASSGQGAPVTEAFF.